A selection of T cell receptor beta chains follows, all from one sample in a study of blood T cell repertoires in COVID-19. Profiling relied on immunoSEQ multiplex PCR, and the TCRdb table lists in-frame clones only, not all of them. The sample records approximately 130,000 clones, 83% being singletons. Sequenced input: peripheral blood. These receptors came from a man older than 75 with active or convalescent COVID-19. Each CDR3 is given with its conserved first and last residue. The D gene is left open where the match is weak. Part of the rows lack a size; the others show once, few, many or a class for expanded clones.

size: .
V: TRBV5-6
D: TRBD1
J: TRBJ2-3
CDR3: CASTRTGYTDTQYF
DNA: TGTGCCAGCACTAGGACAGGGTACACAGATACGCAGTATTTT

size: .
V: TRBV5-1
D: TRBD1
J: TRBJ2-7
CDR3: CASSWTGNNEQYF
DNA: TGCGCCAGCAGCTGGACAGGGAACAACGAGCAGTACTTC

size: few
V: TRBV10-3
D: .
J: TRBJ2-7
CDR3: CAISAGAGTNDYEQYF
DNA: TGTGCCATCAGTGCCGGAGCCGGGACAAATGATTACGAGCAGTACTTC

size: .
V: TRBV30
D: .
J: TRBJ1-5
CDR3: CAWSAKGLFNQPQHF
DNA: TGTGCCTGGAGTGCAAAAGGACTGTTCAATCAGCCCCAGCATTTT

size: .
V: TRBV6-5
D: .
J: TRBJ1-1
CDR3: CASSYSRQNTEAFF
DNA: TGTGCCAGCAGTTACTCGAGGCAGAACACTGAAGCTTTCTTT

size: .
V: TRBV7-6
D: .
J: TRBJ2-1
CDR3: CASSFLTEEGGGQFF
DNA: TGTGCCAGCAGCTTCCTCACAGAAGAGGGAGGAGGGCAGTTCTTC

size: .
V: TRBV18
D: TRBD1
J: TRBJ1-2
CDR3: CASSRGTGEGYTF
DNA: TGTGCCAGCTCACGCGGGACAGGGGAGGGCTACACCTTC

size: .
V: TRBV6-5
D: .
J: TRBJ2-2
CDR3: CATRLGGNTGELFF
DNA: TGTGCCACACGGTTAGGGGGAAACACCGGGGAGCTGTTTTTT

size: few
V: TRBV19
D: .
J: TRBJ2-7
CDR3: CASSWSRGKGYEQYF
DNA: TGTGCCAGTAGTTGGAGCCGCGGGAAAGGTTACGAGCAGTACTTC

size: .
V: TRBV6-4
D: .
J: TRBJ1-6
CDR3: CATCLSPLHF
DNA: TGTGCCACCTGTTTATCACCCCTCCACTTT

size: once
V: TRBV7-9
D: .
J: TRBJ1-2
CDR3: CASSLGGGDGYTF
DNA: TGTGCCAGCAGCTTGGGAGGTGGGGATGGCTACACCTTC

size: .
V: TRBV3-1/TRBV3-2
D: TRBD1
J: TRBJ1-4
CDR3: CASSLGGTGNEKLFF
DNA: TGTGCCAGCAGCCTAGGGGGGACAGGAAATGAAAAACTGTTTTTT

size: .
V: TRBV7-2
D: TRBD1
J: TRBJ1-2
CDR3: CASSLGSGTGGYGYTF
DNA: TGTGCCAGCAGCTTAGGGTCCGGGACAGGGGGGTATGGCTACACCTTC

size: .
V: TRBV5-5
D: TRBD2
J: TRBJ2-3
CDR3: CASSSPGLVRIMTDTQYF
DNA: TGTGCCAGCAGCTCGCCGGGACTAGTACGCATTATGACAGATACGCAGTATTTT

size: .
V: TRBV18
D: TRBD2
J: TRBJ2-7
CDR3: CASSLRGGSEQYF
DNA: TGTGCCAGCTCACTGCGGGGGGGTTCCGAGCAGTACTTC

size: .
V: TRBV4-1
D: .
J: TRBJ1-1
CDR3: CATSAGNTEAFF
DNA: TGCGCCACCTCCGCAGGGAACACTGAAGCTTTCTTT

size: .
V: TRBV18
D: TRBD1
J: TRBJ2-3
CDR3: CASSPLGQRDYFTDTQYF
DNA: TGTGCCAGCTCACCACTGGGACAGCGCGACTATTTCACAGATACGCAGTATTTT

size: .
V: TRBV6-1
D: .
J: TRBJ1-6
CDR3: CASSERDNSPLHF
DNA: TGTGCCAGCAGTGAGAGGGATAATTCACCCCTCCACTTT

size: .
V: TRBV7-9
D: TRBD1
J: TRBJ1-2
CDR3: CASSLVGQVNYGYTF
DNA: TGTGCCAGCAGCTTGGTGGGACAGGTTAACTATGGCTACACCTTC

size: .
V: TRBV18
D: .
J: TRBJ1-5
CDR3: CASSEGGARSNQPQHF
DNA: TGTGCCAGCTCGGAGGGTGGGGCACGTAGCAATCAGCCCCAGCATTTT

size: once
V: TRBV30
D: TRBD2
J: TRBJ2-3
CDR3: CAWSPWASGDTDTQYF
DNA: TGTGCCTGGAGCCCTTGGGCTAGCGGGGACACAGATACGCAGTATTTT

size: .
V: TRBV5-1
D: TRBD1
J: TRBJ2-5
CDR3: CASSFHGQGVGETQYF
DNA: TGCGCCAGCAGCTTCCACGGACAGGGGGTAGGCGAGACCCAGTACTTC

size: .
V: TRBV10-3
D: .
J: TRBJ2-5
CDR3: CAISDRAQETQYF
DNA: TGTGCCATCAGTGACAGGGCGCAAGAGACCCAGTACTTC

size: few
V: TRBV9
D: TRBD2
J: TRBJ2-7
CDR3: CASSAGLVSSSYEQYF
DNA: TGTGCCAGCAGCGCCGGACTAGTTTCGTCCTCCTACGAGCAGTACTTC

size: .
V: TRBV27
D: .
J: TRBJ1-2
CDR3: CASRPAGGQGYTF
DNA: TGTGCCAGCAGGCCCGCGGGAGGGCAAGGCTACACCTTC

size: once
V: TRBV2
D: TRBD1
J: TRBJ2-7
CDR3: CASQRQGDSYEQYF
DNA: TGTGCCAGCCAGAGACAGGGGGATTCCTACGAGCAGTACTTC

size: .
V: TRBV10-3
D: .
J: TRBJ2-7
CDR3: CAISETNPPRYEQYF
DNA: TGTGCCATCAGTGAGACAAACCCCCCCCGTTACGAGCAGTACTTC

size: .
V: TRBV5-1
D: TRBD1
J: TRBJ1-2
CDR3: CASSLDPTGGTYGYTF
DNA: TGCGCCAGCAGCTTGGACCCGACAGGGGGCACCTATGGCTACACCTTC

size: .
V: TRBV21-1
D: .
J: TRBJ1-4
CDR3: CASSTILQLTNEKLFF
DNA: TGTGCCAGCAGCACCATTTTACAGCTGACTAATGAAAAACTGTTTTTT

size: .
V: TRBV27
D: TRBD2
J: TRBJ2-3
CDR3: CATLGGDYTQYF
DNA: TGTGCCACCCTGGGAGGGGATTATACGCAGTATTTT

size: .
V: TRBV4-3
D: TRBD2
J: TRBJ2-5
CDR3: CASSQQSSGGLLETQYF
DNA: TGCGCCAGCAGCCAACAATCTAGCGGGGGACTATTGGAGACCCAGTACTTC

size: .
V: TRBV7-2
D: .
J: TRBJ2-2
CDR3: CASSLASGVNGELFF
DNA: TGTGCCAGCAGCTTAGCCTCAGGGGTGAACGGGGAGCTGTTTTTT

size: .
V: TRBV24-1
D: .
J: TRBJ1-6
CDR3: CATSDTGQNSPLHF
DNA: TGTGCCACCAGTGATACCGGACAGAATTCACCCCTCCACTTT

size: .
V: TRBV10-3
D: .
J: TRBJ2-2
CDR3: CAIQKGQNTGELFF
DNA: TGTGCCATCCAAAAGGGACAAAACACCGGGGAGCTGTTTTTT

size: .
V: TRBV24-1
D: .
J: TRBJ2-2
CDR3: CATSDLPQGTGELFF
DNA: TGTGCCACCAGTGATTTACCCCAGGGCACCGGGGAGCTGTTTTTT

size: few
V: TRBV7-2
D: .
J: TRBJ2-3
CDR3: CASSLGRGPTDTQYF
DNA: TGTGCCAGCAGCTTAGGGCGGGGGCCCACAGATACGCAGTATTTT

size: .
V: TRBV7-9
D: .
J: TRBJ1-1
CDR3: CASSPQGPEAFF
DNA: TGTGCCAGCAGCCCCCAGGGTCCTGAAGCTTTCTTT

size: .
V: TRBV7-9
D: .
J: TRBJ1-2
CDR3: CASSLATVYGYTF
DNA: TGTGCCAGCAGCTTAGCGACAGTCTATGGCTACACCTTC

size: .
V: TRBV3-1/TRBV3-2
D: TRBD2
J: TRBJ2-1
CDR3: CASSQPGRGGEQFF
DNA: TGTGCCAGCAGCCAACCAGGGAGGGGCGGGGAGCAGTTCTTC